Included here is one T cell receptor (beta chain) sequence, with context. The germline gives CDR1 MDHEN, CDR2 SYDVKM. With 7 bases clipped from V and 3 bases from J, the junction kept 8 bases outside the gene matches. This CDR3 is 15 amino acids long. This entry belongs to a study of PD-1 blockade in classical Hodgkin lymphoma. With no exception, relapse followed autologous stem cell transplantation in all patients, and brentuximab vedotin exposure varied. Here immunoSEQ multiplex PCR was the method, and the copy in TCRdb shows in-frame clones only, minus some. The sample lists 55,000 to 75,000 clones, 71% occurring once.

The sequence was collected from a human donor with classical Hodgkin lymphoma. This specimen consisted of peripheral blood mononuclear cells (PBMCs), obtained before the second cycle of nivolumab. The chain carries TRBV28 and TRBJ1-5, with TRBD1 matching over 8 bases. Here the CDR3 DNA reads TGTGCCAGCACCGAACTGCAGGGGGCCAATCAGCCCCAGCATTTT. Amino acids: CASTELQGANQPQHF. Using reference TRBV28 and TRBJ1-5 for the parts outside the CDR3, the full variable domain is DVKVTQSSRYLVKRTGEKVFLECVQDMDHENMFWYRQDPGLGLRLIYFSYDVKMKEKGDIPEGYSVSREKKERFSLILESASTNQTSMYLCASTELQGANQPQHFGDGTRLSIL.